This T cell receptor beta chain was captured in a study of blood T cell repertoires in COVID-19. On the study more broadly: Sources were T cells, B-cell-depleted T cells, or PBMCs; the material itself was cDNA or gDNA.

Only in-frame clones appear in the TCRdb table, and some are missing; sequencing was by immunoSEQ multiplex PCR. The sample yields about 330,000 clones, around 87% seen once. Grouping used clinical history reported by participants in a survey and questionnaire. Recovered status applied to Cohort 3 donors who had two consecutive negative PCRs. It also applied to those with clearance or with symptom resolution. Germline V gene lookup returns CDR1 MNHNS and CDR2 SASEGT. With 3 bases removed from V and 1 base from J, the gap between germline ends came to 10 bases. The CDR3 has 15 amino acids. The sequence was obtained from a woman under 40 who had recovered from COVID-19. This chain uses TRBV6-1 with TRBJ1-3; D perhaps matches TRBD1 (5 bases). The sample comprised PBMCs or T cells enriched from blood (not recorded which). CDR3 coding DNA: TGTGCCAGCAGTGACCCGACAGTTTCTGGAAACACCATATATTTT. Encoded protein: CASSDPTVSGNTIYF.